A selection of T cell receptor beta chains follows, all from one sample in a study of cytomegalovirus exposure and HLA in healthy donors. Profiling relied on immunoSEQ multiplex PCR, and the TCRdb table lists in-frame clones only, not all of them. The sample has over 150,000 clones, approximately 81% seen once. The specimen sequenced was PBMCs. These receptors originate from a woman aged 25 to 39 in good health and CMV-seronegative. Both conserved end residues are part of each CDR3. D genes are given only for firm matches. Clone size is stated in some rows and not others, as once, few, many or a class when expanded.

D	V	size	J	DNA	CDR3
TRBD1	TRBV29-1	NA	TRBJ2-1	TGCAGCGCAGGACAGGGGCGATCCTACAATGAGCAGTTCTTC	CSAGQGRSYNEQFF
NA	TRBV30	NA	TRBJ2-1	TGTGCCTGGAGTCCTAACTTCAGGGGTAATGAGCAGTTCTTC	CAWSPNFRGNEQFF
TRBD2	TRBV4-3	NA	TRBJ2-3	TGCGCCAGCAGCCAAGATCTCCAGCGGGGATCAGATACGCAGTATTTT	CASSQDLQRGSDTQYF
TRBD1	TRBV27	NA	TRBJ2-4	TGTGCCAGCAGCCCTCAGGGGGTCAAAAACAGTCAGTACTTC	CASSPQGVKNSQYF
NA	TRBV7-9	NA	TRBJ1-6	TGTGCCAGCAGCTCTCGGGACTATAATTCACCCCTCCACTTT	CASSSRDYNSPLHF
TRBD1	TRBV5-4	few	TRBJ2-3	TGTGCCAGCAGCTTCGTGACAGGGGACACAGATACGCAGTATTTT	CASSFVTGDTDTQYF
NA	TRBV9	NA	TRBJ1-5	TGTGCCAGCAGCCGAGATAACAGCAATCAGCCCCAGCATTTT	CASSRDNSNQPQHF
TRBD1	TRBV7-9	once	TRBJ1-1	TGTGCCAGCAGCTTAGGGACAGGGTCGAACACTGAAGCTTTCTTT	CASSLGTGSNTEAFF
TRBD1	TRBV6-4	NA	TRBJ2-3	TGTGCCAGCAGTGACTCGGGACAGGGAACGCAGTATTTT	CASSDSGQGTQYF
NA	TRBV28	NA	TRBJ2-7	TGTGCCAGCAGTTACACTGGACGGGACACCTACGAGCAGTACTTC	CASSYTGRDTYEQYF
TRBD1	TRBV7-9	NA	TRBJ2-5	TGTGCCAGCAGCTTAACAGGACAGGGAAGAGAGACCCAGTACTTC	CASSLTGQGRETQYF
TRBD2	TRBV29-1	NA	TRBJ2-2	TGCAGCGGGGGACTATCTACGAACACCGGGGAGCTGTTTTTT	CSGGLSTNTGELFF
TRBD2	TRBV7-2	NA	TRBJ2-3	TGTGCCAGCAGCTTTCTAGCGGGGGTGACATCAGATACGCAGTATTTT	CASSFLAGVTSDTQYF
NA	TRBV7-8	NA	TRBJ2-7	TGTGCCAGCAGCTTGGCTGCTTCCTACGAGCAGTACTTC	CASSLAASYEQYF
NA	TRBV7-3	NA	TRBJ1-6	TGTGCCAGCAGCCCCACAGGGTTCGATAATTCACCCCTCCACTTT	CASSPTGFDNSPLHF
NA	TRBV18	NA	TRBJ1-5	TGTGCCAGCTCACCTCAACAGGGAAATCAGCCCCAGCATTTT	CASSPQQGNQPQHF
NA	TRBV5-6	NA	TRBJ2-5	TGTGCCAGCAGCCCCCCGACAGGTCTTATAGAAGAGACCCAGTACTTC	CASSPPTGLIEETQYF
NA	TRBV6-5	NA	TRBJ1-1	TGTGCCAGCAGTTATCGGGGGGGGAGGAACACTCAAGCTTTCTTT	CASSYRGGRNTQAFF
NA	TRBV6-1	NA	TRBJ1-2	TGTGCCAGCAGTGAAGCGTCAGGATACGGCTACACCTTC	CASSEASGYGYTF
NA	TRBV2	few	TRBJ2-1	TGTGCCAGCAGTGTCGGCGCGGGTTTGGGCAATGAGCAGTTCTTC	CASSVGAGLGNEQFF
NA	TRBV11-2	NA	TRBJ1-2	TGTGCCAGCAGCACCCATCTCAAAGCCCCTGTGGCTAACTATGGCTACACCTTC	CASSTHLKAPVANYGYTF
TRBD2	TRBV2	few	TRBJ2-3	TGTGCCAGCGTCCTAGCGGGAGGGCCAAGCACAGATACGCAGTATTTT	CASVLAGGPSTDTQYF
TRBD2	TRBV5-1	NA	TRBJ2-3	TGCGCCAGCAGCTTTTGGCGGGGGTCAACAGATACGCAGTATTTT	CASSFWRGSTDTQYF
TRBD2	TRBV2	few	TRBJ2-5	TGTGCCAGCAGCACGGGACTAGCGGGGGCAGAGACCCAGTACTTC	CASSTGLAGAETQYF
TRBD2	TRBV28	once	TRBJ2-1	TGTGCCAGCATCCCTAGCGGGATACCGAACAATGAGCAGTTCTTC	CASIPSGIPNNEQFF
NA	TRBV18	once	TRBJ2-1	TGTGCCAGCTCACCACCGCTGGACTGGGCTGAGCAGTTCTTC	CASSPPLDWAEQFF
TRBD1	TRBV6-5	NA	TRBJ1-2	TGTGCCAGCAGCGGACAGGAAAACTATGGCTACACCTTC	CASSGQENYGYTF
TRBD1	TRBV18	NA	TRBJ1-5	TGTGCCAGCTCCTCGGGACAGGGGGTAGATGGCAATCAGCCCCAGCATTTT	CASSSGQGVDGNQPQHF
NA	TRBV28	NA	TRBJ1-5	TGTGCCAGCAGTTCGACCGGGATTAGCAATCAGCCCCAGCATTTT	CASSSTGISNQPQHF
TRBD2	TRBV6-6	NA	TRBJ2-1	TGTGCCAGCAGTTACAGGCTGGCGGGAGGGGATGAGCAGTTCTTC	CASSYRLAGGDEQFF
TRBD1	TRBV2	NA	TRBJ1-1	TGTGCCAGCAGTCATCCGGGACAGGAAGGCCCAATTATTAGTGACACTGAAGCTTTCTTT	CASSHPGQEGPIISDTEAFF
NA	TRBV28	NA	TRBJ2-7	TGTGCCAGCAGTCCCCTAGTCACCTACGAGCAGTACTTC	CASSPLVTYEQYF
NA	TRBV21-1	NA	TRBJ1-1	TGTGCCAGCAGCAGTTACCGGGACAGGGAATGGAACACTGAAGCTTTCTTT	CASSSYRDREWNTEAFF
TRBD1	TRBV27	NA	TRBJ2-1	TGTGCCAGCAGTGAGGGGGCTTTGTATGAGCAGTTCTTC	CASSEGALYEQFF
NA	TRBV21-1	NA	TRBJ1-2	TGTGCCAGCAGCAAACCGGGACAGGGAGGGAATGGCTACACCTTC	CASSKPGQGGNGYTF
NA	TRBV10-3	NA	TRBJ1-3	TGTGCCACCAGCGAAAGTCGGGACACCATATATTTT	CATSESRDTIYF
TRBD1	TRBV18	NA	TRBJ2-7	TGTGCCAGCTCACCTGAAGGGGGCTTTACCTACGAGCAGTACTTC	CASSPEGGFTYEQYF
TRBD1	TRBV19	NA	TRBJ2-6	TGTGCCAGTAGTGGTACAGGGGGTGGGGCCAACGTCCTGACTTTC	CASSGTGGGANVLTF
NA	TRBV7-9	NA	TRBJ2-7	TGTTCCAGCAGCCGCGAGGGCTACGAGCAGTACTTC	CSSSREGYEQYF
TRBD2	TRBV19	once	TRBJ2-2	TGTGCCAGTAACGATTGGCGGGGGGTGGGAACCGGGGAGCTGTTTTTT	CASNDWRGVGTGELFF
NA	TRBV7-6	NA	TRBJ2-5	TGTGCCAGCAGCTTAGGCCCCAGGGGTGTGGAGACCCAGTACTTC	CASSLGPRGVETQYF